A single T cell receptor (beta chain) is shown here with its context. The specificity of this receptor is unknown. No base quality values were provided; no much bigger clone lies one nucleotide off. Whole blood was collected in K2EDTA tubes by collaborating institutions according to the institutions' own protocols. For TCRbeta analysis, collaborators shipped samples in one of three forms: frozen whole blood, isolated PBMCs, or DNA extracted from either of those sample types. The immunoSEQ Assay, a bias-controlled multiplex PCR, was used to amplify TCRbeta CDR3 regions from genomic DNA. The paper's processing steps were these. Within the assay, amplification of reference gene primers was used to estimate how many nucleated cells each sample contained. To quantify the absolute abundance of each unique TCRbeta CDR3 rearrangement, sequence reads were collapsed and filtered. For each sample, productive Simpson clonality was calculated as the square root of Simpson's diversity index over productive rearrangements. In TCRdb, the immuneACCESS table is reduced to in-frame sequences with V and J assigned. These tables do not hold every clone; where another copy was compared, an unresolved V gene accounts for under half, and the others remain unexplained. V and J calls plus clone size are reproduced from that table; the DNA served to infer D and trimming. The sample table records approximately 98,000 clones; about 81% of these occur just once. The ten largest clonotypes hold 15% to 20% of the sample.

The germline V gene provides CDR1 SGHTA and CDR2 FQGNSA. From the cysteine through the phenylalanine, the CDR3 covers 13 amino acids. Just CDR3 DNA is preserved here, 39 bases in frame from base 1. V drops 2 bases and J drops 11 bases, leaving 16 bases in between. This entry is derived from a study of blood T cell repertoires in COVID-19 (dated by TCRdb to the early 2020s). Looking at the study overall: Samples covering the acute and convalescent phases of COVID-19 were provided by collaborators in the United States, Italy and Spain. The prospective study material was composed of cDNA or gDNA derived from T cells, B-cell-depleted T cells, or PBMCs. Subjects who had been exposed to COVID-19, were actively infected with it, or had recovered from it provided the deeply sampled blood TCRbeta repertoires that made up the dataset. The repertoires were released in a freely available public database meant as a resource for research on the immune response to SARS-CoV-2. Samples were obtained from the ongoing ImmuneRACE study (first 160 participants) and from over 1,000 subjects provided by 6 global collaborators. Sample metadata almost always included a de-identified subject ID, COVID-19 status, age in years and sex. Where available, HLA class I and class II types were taken from metadata supplied by the sample provider and were not determined by assay-based typing.

Study-level results and caveats: How much clinical and demographic metadata was included differed by source and by participant, and the metadata was provided uncurated.

The sequenced sample consisted of peripheral blood. The clonotype was recovered from a man at least 80 years old with acute or convalescent COVID-19. The chain employs TRBV7-2 and TRBJ2-7, with TRBD2 as a weak D call on 5 bases. The CDR3 corresponds to CASSLKFGKGEYF. DNA sequence: TGTGCCAGCAGCTTAAAGTTCGGGAAGGGAGAGTACTTC.